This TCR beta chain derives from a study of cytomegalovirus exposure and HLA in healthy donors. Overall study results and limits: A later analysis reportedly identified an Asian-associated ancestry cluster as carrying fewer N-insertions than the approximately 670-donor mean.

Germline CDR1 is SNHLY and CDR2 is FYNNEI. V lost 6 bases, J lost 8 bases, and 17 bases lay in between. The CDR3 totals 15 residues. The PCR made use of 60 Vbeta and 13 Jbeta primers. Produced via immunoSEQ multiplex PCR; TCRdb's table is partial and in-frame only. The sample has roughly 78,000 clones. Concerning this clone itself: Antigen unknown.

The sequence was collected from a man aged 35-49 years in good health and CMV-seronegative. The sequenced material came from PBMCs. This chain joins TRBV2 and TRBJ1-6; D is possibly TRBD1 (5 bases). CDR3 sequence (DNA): TGTGCCAGCAGCGGTGGAAGGGGCCGGGATTCACCCCTCCACTTT. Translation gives CASSGGRGRDSPLHF. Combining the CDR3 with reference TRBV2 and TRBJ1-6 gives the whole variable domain EPEVTQTPSHQVTQMGQEVILRCVPISNHLYFYWYRQILGQKVEFLVSFYNNEISEKSEIFDDQFSVERPDGSNFTLKIRSTKLEDSAMYFCASSGGRGRDSPLHFGNGTRLTVT.